The rows below give T cell receptor beta chains drawn from one sample of a study of blood T cell repertoires in COVID-19. Clones were read by immunoSEQ multiplex PCR, and TCRdb kept only the in-frame ones, dropping some. Counted here are roughly 250,000 clones, approximately 91% occurring once; the ten biggest clones make up 2% to 2.5%. Sequencing was done on a sample of PBMCs or T cells enriched from blood (not recorded which). These receptors came from a woman aged 40 to 50 with acute COVID-19. The CDR3 runs from the conserved cysteine through the conserved F or W. Each record gives: V gene, J gene, D gene, clone size, CDR3 protein, CDR3 DNA. A D gene is named only where the DNA matches it firmly. Clone size, where shown, is once, few, many, or a class for clones that have expanded.

V: TRBV6-5; J: TRBJ2-1; D: .; size: .; CDR3: CASSPNPDSYNEQFF; DNA: TGTGCCAGCAGTCCCAACCCCGACAGCTACAATGAGCAGTTCTTC
V: TRBV30; J: TRBJ1-4; D: .; size: .; CDR3: CAWSPGPYAGKLFF; DNA: TGTGCCTGGAGTCCCGGTCCCTACGCTGGAAAACTGTTTTTT
V: TRBV28; J: TRBJ1-1; D: TRBD1; size: .; CDR3: CASSKQGVTEAFF; DNA: TGTGCCAGCAGCAAACAGGGGGTAACTGAAGCTTTCTTT
V: TRBV6-5; J: TRBJ2-1; D: .; size: .; CDR3: CASSSRPGIYEQFF; DNA: TGTGCCAGCAGTTCTCGTCCCGGTATTTATGAGCAGTTCTTC
V: TRBV19; J: TRBJ1-2; D: TRBD1; size: .; CDR3: CASSRGQKNGYTF; DNA: TGTGCCAGTAGTAGGGGACAGAAAAATGGCTACACCTTC
V: TRBV3-1/TRBV3-2; J: TRBJ2-1; D: TRBD1; size: .; CDR3: CASSRLGGTGGNNEQFF; DNA: TGTGCCAGCAGCCGTCTCGGAGGGACAGGGGGGAACAATGAGCAGTTCTTC
V: TRBV10-1; J: TRBJ1-2; D: .; size: .; CDR3: CASREIDTVYGYTF; DNA: TGCGCCAGCAGAGAGATCGACACAGTCTATGGCTACACCTTC
V: TRBV4-1; J: TRBJ2-7; D: .; size: .; CDR3: CASSHPGTYEQYF; DNA: TGCGCCAGCAGCCATCCCGGGACTTACGAGCAGTACTTC
V: TRBV7-9; J: TRBJ1-5; D: .; size: .; CDR3: CASSSDGNQPQHF; DNA: TGTGCCAGCAGCTCTGACGGGAATCAGCCCCAGCATTTT
V: TRBV12-3/TRBV12-4; J: TRBJ2-5; D: .; size: .; CDR3: CASSFLAPETQYF; DNA: TGTGCCAGCAGTTTTCTGGCCCCAGAGACCCAGTACTTC
V: TRBV11-1; J: TRBJ1-1; D: .; size: .; CDR3: CASSQTAGSTEAFF; DNA: TGTGCCAGCAGTCAAACCGCGGGCAGTACTGAAGCTTTCTTT
V: TRBV3-1/TRBV3-2; J: TRBJ2-3; D: TRBD2; size: .; CDR3: CASSSRLAATDTQYF; DNA: TGTGCCAGCAGTTCGCGACTAGCGGCCACAGATACGCAGTATTTT
V: TRBV4-2; J: TRBJ2-7; D: .; size: .; CDR3: CASSPPEVNEQYF; DNA: TGTGCCAGCAGCCCTCCCGAGGTTAACGAGCAGTACTTC
V: TRBV28; J: TRBJ1-3; D: .; size: .; CDR3: CINSGNTIYF; DNA: TGTATCAACTCTGGAAACACCATATATTTT
V: TRBV4-1; J: TRBJ1-4; D: TRBD1; size: once; CDR3: CASSLAGTVNEKLFF; DNA: TGCGCCAGCAGCCTCGCCGGGACAGTTAATGAAAAACTGTTTTTT
V: TRBV11-2; J: TRBJ2-7; D: TRBD2; size: once; CDR3: CASSLDKTLAAYEQYF; DNA: TGTGCCAGCAGCTTAGATAAAACACTAGCGGCCTACGAGCAGTACTTC
V: TRBV4-1; J: TRBJ2-3; D: TRBD1; size: .; CDR3: CASSQDRTGWADTQYF; DNA: TGCGCCAGCAGCCAAGATAGGACAGGGTGGGCAGATACGCAGTATTTT
V: TRBV21-1; J: TRBJ2-3; D: .; size: .; CDR3: CASSGRDRDTQYF; DNA: TGTGCCAGCAGCGGCCGGGACAGAGATACGCAGTATTTT
V: TRBV21-1; J: TRBJ2-3; D: .; size: .; CDR3: CASSSGGRSPRSAQYF; DNA: TGTGCCAGCAGCAGTGGCGGGAGGTCTCCCCGGTCGGCGCAGTATTTT
V: TRBV2; J: TRBJ2-7; D: .; size: few; CDR3: CASAQLASYEQYF; DNA: TGTGCCAGCGCCCAACTAGCTTCCTACGAGCAGTACTTC
V: TRBV27; J: TRBJ1-2; D: TRBD1; size: few; CDR3: CASSLRGTGGTLPYGYTF; DNA: TGTGCCAGCAGTTTACGCGGGACAGGGGGCACCCTTCCCTATGGCTACACCTTC
V: TRBV12-3/TRBV12-4; J: TRBJ1-2; D: .; size: .; CDR3: CANSWGGGYTF; DNA: TGTGCCAACAGCTGGGGGGGAGGCTACACCTTC
V: TRBV7-9; J: TRBJ1-2; D: TRBD1; size: .; CDR3: CASSFPTGYEGYTF; DNA: TGTGCCAGCAGCTTCCCGACAGGGTATGAAGGCTACACCTTC
V: TRBV18; J: TRBJ2-7; D: TRBD2; size: .; CDR3: CASSTGGEQYF; DNA: TGTGCCAGCTCAACGGGGGGCGAGCAGTACTTC
V: TRBV6-5; J: TRBJ2-7; D: TRBD1; size: .; CDR3: CASRDSRTGTYEQYF; DNA: TGTGCCAGCAGAGACTCCCGGACAGGCACCTACGAGCAGTACTTC
V: TRBV19; J: TRBJ1-1; D: TRBD1; size: .; CDR3: CASSVQGTNTEAFF; DNA: TGTGCCAGTAGTGTACAGGGGACGAACACTGAAGCTTTCTTT
V: TRBV18; J: TRBJ1-2; D: .; size: .; CDR3: CASYDSLRPQSGPLGYTF; DNA: TGTGCCAGTTATGACAGCCTCCGACCCCAGTCCGGACCTCTAGGCTACACCTTC
V: TRBV28; J: TRBJ2-3; D: .; size: .; CDR3: CASSLRAVGGWRQYF; DNA: TGTGCCAGCAGTTTACGGGCAGTTGGGGGGTGGAGGCAGTATTTT
V: TRBV24-1; J: TRBJ2-5; D: TRBD1; size: .; CDR3: CATSDLTGGSETQYF; DNA: TGTGCCACCAGTGATTTGACAGGGGGCTCGGAGACCCAGTACTTC
V: TRBV28; J: TRBJ1-3; D: .; size: .; CDR3: CASHPRAGRNTIYF; DNA: TGTGCCAGCCACCCCCGGGCAGGGAGAAACACCATATATTTT
V: TRBV4-2; J: TRBJ2-7; D: .; size: .; CDR3: CASSQDKGGTYEQYF; DNA: TGTGCCAGCAGCCAAGATAAGGGGGGGACCTACGAGCAGTACTTC
V: TRBV11-3; J: TRBJ2-7; D: .; size: .; CDR3: CASSTSDFAVDEQYF; DNA: TGTGCCAGCAGTACCTCGGACTTTGCGGTGGACGAGCAGTACTTC
V: TRBV5-4; J: TRBJ2-3; D: TRBD2; size: .; CDR3: CASSSPLGAGGTDTQYF; DNA: TGTGCCAGCAGCTCGCCCCTAGGGGCGGGGGGCACAGATACGCAGTATTTT
V: TRBV28; J: TRBJ1-5; D: .; size: .; CDR3: CASSLGGDNQPQHF; DNA: TGTGCCAGCAGTTTAGGAGGAGACAATCAGCCCCAGCATTTT
V: TRBV30; J: TRBJ2-3; D: TRBD2; size: .; CDR3: CAWSVRLANNTQYF; DNA: TGTGCCTGGAGTGTAAGACTAGCTAATAATACGCAGTATTTT
V: TRBV9; J: TRBJ1-2; D: .; size: .; CDR3: CASSVVAPDSQGYTF; DNA: TGTGCCAGCAGCGTAGTAGCCCCGGACAGCCAGGGCTACACCTTC
V: TRBV5-1; J: TRBJ2-7; D: TRBD2; size: .; CDR3: CASSLVSTSGGRYEQYF; DNA: TGCGCCAGCAGCTTAGTGTCTACTAGCGGGGGCAGGTACGAGCAGTACTTC
V: TRBV6-6; J: TRBJ1-1; D: .; size: .; CDR3: CASSHGGSMNTEAFF; DNA: TGTGCCAGCAGTCACGGCGGCAGTATGAACACTGAAGCTTTCTTT
V: TRBV5-1; J: TRBJ2-1; D: TRBD1; size: once; CDR3: CASSVRTGGDEQFF; DNA: TGCGCCAGCAGCGTGAGGACAGGTGGGGATGAGCAGTTCTTC
V: TRBV2; J: TRBJ2-5; D: TRBD2; size: .; CDR3: CASSDPGRGASNQPQETQYF; DNA: TGTGCCAGCAGTGACCCGGGGCGGGGGGCCTCGAACCAACCCCAAGAGACCCAGTACTTC